This T cell receptor (beta chain) was documented in a study of blood T cell repertoires in COVID-19. Sequencing used immunoSEQ multiplex PCR; TCRdb keeps in-frame clones, though not all of them. The sample records more than 450,000 clones, roughly nine tenths being singletons. Participants were aged roughly 18 to 100 years from around 26 US areas. V was clipped by 5 bases and J by 4 bases; unmatched bases: 9. The length of the CDR3 is 16 residues. Germline CDR1 and CDR2: LNHDA and SQIVND (reference sequence). Sequenced: PBMCs or T cells enriched from blood (not recorded which). The clonotype comes from a woman younger than 35 who had recovered from COVID-19. V usage is TRBV19 and J usage is TRBJ2-1, with TRBD1 matching over 9 bases. The CDR3, as DNA: TGTGCCAGTAGTTCGCTACAGGGGGCTGGTTACAATGAGCAGTTCTTC. As protein: CASSSLQGAGYNEQFF.